This T cell receptor (beta chain) was profiled in a study of T cells in Graves' hyperthyroidism and ophthalmopathy. The CDR3 is 15 amino acids. Per germline, CDR1 SGDLS and CDR2 YYNGEE. V was pared by 0 bases and J by 4 bases, with 3 bases of the junction left unmatched. Only a few counts were recorded for this clonotype. Authors of the study amplified TCR beta CDR3 regions from RNA transcripts. Carried out on the TCR CDR3, a first-round RT-PCR used the HTBI primer set. TCRdb reprocessed the multiplex PCR reads via MiXCR and lists one record per CDR3 protein. Seen here are 500,000 to 550,000 distinct CDR3 sequences, roughly 21% observed once, and the top ten hold roughly 44%.

This receptor was obtained from a man aged 35 to 55 with Graves' ophthalmopathy. The material sequenced was blood. The chain recombines TRBV9 with TRBJ1-2, with 10 nucleotides matching TRBD1. In DNA form, the CDR3 reads TGTGCCAGCAGCGTAGACGGGACAGGGGCCTATGGCTACACCTTC. Its translation: CASSVDGTGAYGYTF. The complete variable domain, with remaining parts taken from reference TRBV9 and TRBJ1-2, reads DSGVTQTPKHLITATGQRVTLRCSPRSGDLSVYWYQQSLDQGLQFLIQYYNGEERAKGNILERFSAQQFPDLHSELNLSSLELGDSALYFCASSVDGTGAYGYTFGSGTRLTVV.